These 8 T cell receptor beta chains came from one sample sequenced in a study of blood T cell repertoires in COVID-19. Produced via immunoSEQ multiplex PCR; TCRdb's table is partial and in-frame only. The sample lists 30,000 to 40,000 clones; under 90% were seen once. Sequenced material: peripheral blood. The receptors originated from a man in his forties or fifties with acute or convalescent COVID-19.

The chain carries TRBV6-2 or TRBV6-3 and TRBJ2-3, with D perhaps TRBD2 (5 bases). The CDR3 is 13 amino acids. V dropped 6 bases and J dropped 8 bases, with 15 bases sitting between them. CDR1 MNHEY and CDR2 SVGEGT come from the germline V gene. The CDR3 sequence is CASSRGLEGTQYF. DNA of the CDR3: TGTGCCAGCAGCCGCGGACTCGAAGGTACGCAGTATTTT.

The rearrangement links TRBV27 to TRBJ1-6; D is uncertain. Trimming pared 4 bases from V and 6 bases from J, leaving 7 bases between. The germline V gene has CDR1 MNHEY and CDR2 SMNVEV (reference sequence). The CDR3 loop spans 13 amino acids. The CDR3 sequence: CASSSVINSPLHF. In DNA form, the CDR3 reads TGTGCCAGCAGTTCGGTGATTAATTCACCCCTCCACTTT.

The V gene is TRBV5-5, the J gene TRBJ2-7, with D uncertain. Germline CDR1 SGHKS, CDR2 YYEKEE (reference sequence). The length of the CDR3 is 14 residues. Trimming pared 0 bases from V and 1 base from J, leaving 8 bases between. DNA of the CDR3: TGTGCCAGCAGCTTGGATCAGGCGTCCTACGAGCAGTACTTC. Its protein product is CASSLDQASYEQYF.

V usage is TRBV7-3 and J usage is TRBJ1-2; D remains ambiguous. Germline V CDR1 and CDR2: SGHTA, FQGTGA. V was trimmed by 5 bases and J by 2 bases, leaving 12 bases between them. This CDR3 is 14 amino acids long. The CDR3 coding sequence is TGTGCCAGCAGCCCGTCGGTGTCCAACTATGGCTACACCTTC. It translates to CASSPSVSNYGYTF.

This clone was seen a few times. The chain links TRBV7-3 to TRBJ2-1; perhaps TRBD2 as D (6 bases). Germline V gives CDR1 SGHTA, CDR2 FQGTGA. There are 13 residues in the CDR3. Between the trimmed V and J ends, which lost 0 bases and 10 bases, there was a span of 10 bases. CDR3: CASSLTGTEEQFF. CDR3 coding DNA: TGTGCCAGCAGCTTAACCGGGACTGAGGAGCAGTTCTTC.

This chain links TRBV7-3 with TRBJ2-1, with 11 nucleotides matching TRBD1. V trimming: 5 bases; J trimming: 12 bases; junction bases outside the gene matches: 9. This CDR3 has 14 amino acids. Germline V CDR1 and CDR2: SGHTA, FQGTGA. CDR3 protein: CASSLGQGAHGQFF. CDR3 nucleotides: TGTGCCAGCAGCCTTGGACAGGGGGCGCATGGGCAGTTCTTC.

The genes are TRBV20-1 and TRBJ2-7; 9 bases line up with TRBD1. J lost 5 bases, V lost 7 bases, and 3 bases had no gene match. The CDR3 spans 11 residues. Germline V gene lookup returns CDR1 DFQATT and CDR2 SNEGSKA (reference sequence). The CDR3 reads CSVDRGDEQYF. The CDR3 nucleotides read TGCAGTGTCGACAGGGGGGACGAGCAGTACTTC.

V is TRBV18 and J is TRBJ1-5, with 7 bases fitting TRBD1. V shed 5 bases, J shed 4 bases, and the junction held 8 bases outside the gene matches. CDR1 and CDR2 (germline): KGHSH, LQKENI. The CDR3 is 15 amino acids. The CDR3 reads CASSTTGMGNQPQHF. CDR3 DNA: TGTGCCAGCTCAACGACAGGGATGGGAAATCAGCCCCAGCATTTT.